The rows below give T cell receptor beta chains drawn from one sample of a study of blood T cell repertoires in COVID-19. The assay was immunoSEQ multiplex PCR, and TCRdb's table has in-frame clones only and misses some. The sample has approximately 170,000 clones, about four fifths seen once; the top ten hold 13%. The sequencing input was peripheral blood. These receptors came from a man in his 70s who had recovered from COVID-19. CDR3s include the opening cysteine and the closing phenylalanine or tryptophan. The order of the fields is J gene, clone size, V gene, D gene, CDR3 DNA, CDR3 protein. D genes are given only for firm matches. Some rows have no size entry. The others give once, few or many, or a class for an expanded clone.

J: TRBJ2-1
size: -
V: TRBV6-6
D: TRBD2
DNA: TGTGCCAGCAGTTTATATGAACTAGCGGGAGGTGAGCAGTTCTTC
CDR3: CASSLYELAGGEQFF

J: TRBJ1-4
size: -
V: TRBV28
D: TRBD1
DNA: TGTGCCAGCCGACAGGGCAGATCTAATGAAAAACTGTTTTTT
CDR3: CASRQGRSNEKLFF

J: TRBJ2-1
size: -
V: TRBV3-1/TRBV3-2
D: -
DNA: TGTGCCAGCAGCCGAGGATCCTCCTACAATGAGCAGTTCTTC
CDR3: CASSRGSSYNEQFF

J: TRBJ1-3
size: -
V: TRBV27
D: -
DNA: TGTGCCAGCAGCCGTGGGACAAGCTCTGGAAACACCATATATTTT
CDR3: CASSRGTSSGNTIYF

J: TRBJ2-1
size: -
V: TRBV14
D: TRBD2
DNA: TGTGCCAGCAGCCAAACTAGCGGGATCTTCTACAATGAGCAGTTCTTC
CDR3: CASSQTSGIFYNEQFF

J: TRBJ1-3
size: once
V: TRBV5-1
D: -
DNA: TGCGCCAGCAGCTCCTTACGGGGGGGGAGCTCTGGAAACACCATATATTTT
CDR3: CASSSLRGGSSGNTIYF

J: TRBJ2-1
size: -
V: TRBV2
D: TRBD1
DNA: TGTGCCAGGCGGGACAGGGAAGGTGGGAATGAGCAGTTCTTC
CDR3: CARRDREGGNEQFF

J: TRBJ1-1
size: -
V: TRBV5-8
D: TRBD1
DNA: TGTGCCAGCAGCTTTGGGACAGCGAACACTGAAGCTTTCTTT
CDR3: CASSFGTANTEAFF

J: TRBJ2-1
size: -
V: TRBV19
D: -
DNA: TGTGCCAGTAGTACTCCCTTTAATGAGCAGTTCTTC
CDR3: CASSTPFNEQFF

J: TRBJ1-2
size: -
V: TRBV2
D: -
DNA: TGTGCCACCATGGGCGGGGAGAACTATGGCTACACCTTC
CDR3: CATMGGENYGYTF

J: TRBJ1-1
size: -
V: TRBV29-1
D: TRBD1
DNA: TGCAGCGTGGGAGGACAGGGGGTCACTGAAGCTTTCTTT
CDR3: CSVGGQGVTEAFF

J: TRBJ1-1
size: -
V: TRBV25-1
D: -
DNA: TGTGCCAGCAGTGCACGGAGGTTTCGGGACACTGAAGCTTTCTTT
CDR3: CASSARRFRDTEAFF

J: TRBJ2-7
size: -
V: TRBV6-5
D: -
DNA: TGTGCCAGCAGACAAGACAGCGTCGGCTCCTACGAGCAGTACTTC
CDR3: CASRQDSVGSYEQYF

J: TRBJ2-1
size: few
V: TRBV9
D: -
DNA: TGTGCCAGCATGGAGAAAGTAGATGAGCAGTTCTTC
CDR3: CASMEKVDEQFF

J: TRBJ1-2
size: -
V: TRBV27
D: TRBD1
DNA: TGTGCCAGCAGTCAGGACAGGGGCTATGGCTACACCTTC
CDR3: CASSQDRGYGYTF

J: TRBJ1-5
size: -
V: TRBV28
D: -
DNA: TGTGCCAGCAGTTTCGATAGAAATCAGCCCCAGCATTTT
CDR3: CASSFDRNQPQHF

J: TRBJ2-7
size: -
V: TRBV29-1
D: -
DNA: TGCAGCGTTGAAGGGACAGCGGCTCACGAGCAGTACTTC
CDR3: CSVEGTAAHEQYF

J: TRBJ2-1
size: -
V: TRBV9
D: -
DNA: TGTGCCAGCAGCGTAGAAGCGGGTTACAATGAGCAGTTCTTC
CDR3: CASSVEAGYNEQFF

J: TRBJ2-7
size: -
V: TRBV3-1/TRBV3-2
D: TRBD1
DNA: TGTGCCAGCAGCCATTCCTCAGGGGGCAGGTTGTACGAGCAGTACTTC
CDR3: CASSHSSGGRLYEQYF

J: TRBJ2-5
size: -
V: TRBV5-1
D: -
DNA: TGCGCCAGCAGCTTTTCTCAAGAGACCCAGTACTTC
CDR3: CASSFSQETQYF

J: TRBJ2-3
size: -
V: TRBV5-1
D: TRBD2
DNA: TGCGCCAGCAGCTTGGCGGCTAGCGGGGACACAGATACGCAGTATTTT
CDR3: CASSLAASGDTDTQYF

J: TRBJ2-1
size: -
V: TRBV6-2/TRBV6-3
D: -
DNA: TGTGCCAGCAGTCCACCGGGAGTAGGGAATGAGCAGTTCTTC
CDR3: CASSPPGVGNEQFF

J: TRBJ2-1
size: -
V: TRBV13
D: TRBD1
DNA: TGTGCCAGCAGCTCCCGGGACAGGGGGTATGAGCAGTTCTTC
CDR3: CASSSRDRGYEQFF

J: TRBJ2-1
size: -
V: TRBV27
D: TRBD2
DNA: TGTGCCAGCAGAACCTCTCAAGCGGGAGGCAATGAGCAGTTCTTC
CDR3: CASRTSQAGGNEQFF

J: TRBJ2-1
size: -
V: TRBV7-2
D: -
DNA: TGTGCCAGCAGCTTAGAGGCGGGCCCCTACAATGAGCAGTTCTTC
CDR3: CASSLEAGPYNEQFF